This entry concerns a single T cell receptor (beta chain). The CDR3 length is 15 residues. Between the trimmed V and J ends, which lost 3 bases and 2 bases, there was a span of 13 bases. The germline V gene encodes CDR1 MNHEY and CDR2 SMNVEV (reference sequence). Original analysis: Reference gene primer amplification gave nucleated cell count estimates. Method: immunoSEQ multiplex PCR; TCRdb's copy keeps in-frame clones and lacks some. That table gives V, J and clone size, and the DNA gave D and trimming. The table records about 50,000 clones, 85% to 90% of them present only once. The data stem from a study of blood T cell repertoires in COVID-19.

J is TRBJ1-1 and V is TRBV27; the D gene is possibly TRBD1 (5 bases). This receptor was obtained from a woman at least 80 years old with COVID-19, enrolled during active disease. The source material was peripheral blood. The CDR3 loop reads CASSLARQGNTEAFF. DNA of the CDR3: TGTGCCAGCAGTTTGGCGCGGCAGGGTAACACTGAAGCTTTCTTT.